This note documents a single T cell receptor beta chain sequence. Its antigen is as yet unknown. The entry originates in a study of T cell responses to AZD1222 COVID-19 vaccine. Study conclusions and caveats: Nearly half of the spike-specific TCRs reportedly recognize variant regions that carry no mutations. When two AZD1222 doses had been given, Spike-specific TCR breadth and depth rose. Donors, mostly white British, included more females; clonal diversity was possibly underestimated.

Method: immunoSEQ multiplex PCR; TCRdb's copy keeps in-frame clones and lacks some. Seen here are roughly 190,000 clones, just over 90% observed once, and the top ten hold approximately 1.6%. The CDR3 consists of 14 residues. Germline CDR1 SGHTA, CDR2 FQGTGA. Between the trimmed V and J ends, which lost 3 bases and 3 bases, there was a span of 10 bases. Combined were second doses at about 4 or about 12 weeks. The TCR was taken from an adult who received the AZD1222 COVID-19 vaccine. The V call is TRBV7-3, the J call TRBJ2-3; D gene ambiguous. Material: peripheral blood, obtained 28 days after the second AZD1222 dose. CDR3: CASSFGPGTDTQYF. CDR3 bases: TGTGCCAGCAGCTTCGGGCCCGGGACAGATACGCAGTATTTT.